This T cell receptor beta chain emerged from a study of blood T cell repertoires in COVID-19. Overall study: Samples taken during acute and convalescent COVID-19 were collected in the United States, Italy and Spain.

In the study's own analysis: Reference gene primer amplification gave estimated nucleated cell counts. Using immunoSEQ multiplex PCR, the repertoire was profiled, and TCRdb retains in-frame clones only, with some absent. D and trimming were read from the DNA, whereas the V and J calls and clone size are those reported in that table. The data hold tens of thousands of clones, with 88% observed a single time. The germline gives CDR1 LNHDA, CDR2 SQIVND (reference sequence). The CDR3 has 15 amino acids. V shed 6 bases and J 5 bases; nucleotides not matched to a gene: 9. The chain recombines TRBV19 with TRBJ2-5; 10 nucleotides align to TRBD1. The TCR sequence derives from a human donor in a cohort sampled during active COVID-19. Sequencing input: peripheral blood. CDR3 amino acids: CASSPDRGRGETQYF. CDR3 in DNA: TGTGCCAGTAGCCCGGACAGGGGGAGAGGGGAGACCCAGTACTTC. Full variable domain (missing parts from reference TRBV19 and TRBJ2-5): DGGITQSPKYLFRKEGQNVTLSCEQNLNHDAMYWYRQDPGQGLRLIYYSQIVNDFQKGDIAEGYSVSREKKESFPLTVTSAQKNPTAFYLCASSPDRGRGETQYFGPGTRLLVL.